This T cell receptor beta chain was observed in a study of blood T cells in healthy people across ages. Study results and limitations: Measured against age, TCR beta diversity per million T cells decreased in a roughly linear manner.

Approximately 9 milliliters was the volume of peripheral blood drawn from each donor. Notes on this clonotype: As yet, its antigen is unknown.

Then a second PCR, running about 6 to 12 cycles, was carried out with a sample-barcoded 5' primer and a J-beta primer mix. TCRdb processed the 5' RACE reads anew with MiXCR; each CDR3 protein has one entry. The sample lists about 570,000 distinct CDR3 sequences, about 26% seen once, with 15% to 20% in the top ten. The specimen was blood. The TCR sequence derives from a woman in her sixties or seventies in good health.

CDR3 residues: CSARDQRGNYEQYF. In DNA, the CDR3 is TGCAGTGCTAGAGATCAGAGGGGCAACTACGAGCAGTACTTC. This chain connects TRBV20-1 to TRBJ2-7; D possibly uses TRBD1 or TRBD2 (5 bases each). The CDR3 totals 14 residues. CDR1 is DFQATT, CDR2 SNEGSKA, per germline (reference sequence). V gave up 0 bases and J gave up 3 bases, with 12 bases separating them.